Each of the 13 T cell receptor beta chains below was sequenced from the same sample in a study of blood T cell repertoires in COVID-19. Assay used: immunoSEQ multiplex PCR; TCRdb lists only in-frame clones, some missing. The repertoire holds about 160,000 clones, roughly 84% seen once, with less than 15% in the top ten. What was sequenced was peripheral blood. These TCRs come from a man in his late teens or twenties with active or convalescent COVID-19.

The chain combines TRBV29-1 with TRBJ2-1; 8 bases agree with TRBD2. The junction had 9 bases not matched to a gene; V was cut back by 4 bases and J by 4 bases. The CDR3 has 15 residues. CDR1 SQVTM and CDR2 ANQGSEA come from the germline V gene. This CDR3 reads CSVGIGRAFYNEQFF. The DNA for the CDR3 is TGCAGCGTTGGTATCGGGAGGGCCTTTTACAATGAGCAGTTCTTC.

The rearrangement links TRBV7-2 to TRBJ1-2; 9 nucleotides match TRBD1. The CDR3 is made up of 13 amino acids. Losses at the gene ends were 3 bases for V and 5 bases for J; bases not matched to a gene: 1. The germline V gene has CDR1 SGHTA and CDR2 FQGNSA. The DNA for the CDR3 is TGTGCCAGCAGCTTGGGGACAGGGTATGGCTACACCTTC. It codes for CASSLGTGYGYTF.

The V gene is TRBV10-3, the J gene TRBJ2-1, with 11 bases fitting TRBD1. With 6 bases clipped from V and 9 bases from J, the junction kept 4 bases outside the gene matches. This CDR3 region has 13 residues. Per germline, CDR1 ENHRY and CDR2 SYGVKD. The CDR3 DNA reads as TGTGCCATCAGATATGGGACAGGGGGTGAGCAGTTCTTC. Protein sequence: CAIRYGTGGEQFF.

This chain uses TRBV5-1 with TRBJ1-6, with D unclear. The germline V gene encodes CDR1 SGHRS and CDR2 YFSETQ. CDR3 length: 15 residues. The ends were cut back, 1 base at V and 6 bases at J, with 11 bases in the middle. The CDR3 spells CASSLLDSLNSPLHF. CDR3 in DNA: TGCGCCAGCAGCTTGTTGGATAGCCTTAATTCACCCCTCCACTTT. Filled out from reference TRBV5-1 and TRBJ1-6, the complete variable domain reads KAGVTQTPRYLIKTRGQQVTLSCSPISGHRSVSWYQQTPGQGLQFLFEYFSETQRNKGNFPGRFSGRQFSNSRSEMNVSTLELGDSALYLCASSLLDSLNSPLHFGNGTRLTVT.

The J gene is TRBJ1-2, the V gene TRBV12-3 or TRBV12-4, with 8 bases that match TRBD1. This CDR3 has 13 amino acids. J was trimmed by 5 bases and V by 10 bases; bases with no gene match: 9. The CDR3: CATTRTGNYGYTF. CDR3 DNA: TGTGCCACCACCCGGACAGGGAATTATGGCTACACCTTC.

The CDR3 sequence: CASSNQGANTEAFF. CDR3 DNA sequence: TGTGCCAGCAGTAACCAGGGGGCGAACACTGAAGCTTTCTTT. This sequence joins TRBV6-5 and TRBJ1-1; 8 bases match TRBD1. V dropped 5 bases and J dropped 1; count of bases not matched to a gene: 3. This CDR3 is 14 amino acids long. Germline CDR1 reads MNHEY; CDR2 reads SVGAGI.

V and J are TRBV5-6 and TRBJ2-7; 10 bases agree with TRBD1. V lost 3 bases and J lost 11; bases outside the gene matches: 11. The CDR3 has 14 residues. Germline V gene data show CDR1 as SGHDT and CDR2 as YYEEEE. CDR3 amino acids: CASSSSRDRGREYF. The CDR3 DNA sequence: TGTGCCAGCAGCTCGTCCCGGGACAGGGGAAGGGAGTACTTC.

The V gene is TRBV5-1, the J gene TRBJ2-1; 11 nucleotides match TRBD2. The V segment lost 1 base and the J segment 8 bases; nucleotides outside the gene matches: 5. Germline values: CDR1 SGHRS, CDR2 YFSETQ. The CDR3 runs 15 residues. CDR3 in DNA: TGCGCCAGCAGCTTGTTAGCGGGAGGGACCTATGAGCAGTTCTTC. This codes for CASSLLAGGTYEQFF. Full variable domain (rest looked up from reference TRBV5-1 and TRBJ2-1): KAGVTQTPRYLIKTRGQQVTLSCSPISGHRSVSWYQQTPGQGLQFLFEYFSETQRNKGNFPGRFSGRQFSNSRSEMNVSTLELGDSALYLCASSLLAGGTYEQFFGPGTRLTVL.

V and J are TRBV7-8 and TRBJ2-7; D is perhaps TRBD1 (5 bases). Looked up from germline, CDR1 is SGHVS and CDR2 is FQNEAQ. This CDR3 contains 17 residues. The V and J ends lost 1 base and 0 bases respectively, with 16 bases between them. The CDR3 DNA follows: TGTGCCAGCAGCTTAGGGGTGACAGTCCAACCCTCCTACGAGCAGTACTTC. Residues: CASSLGVTVQPSYEQYF.

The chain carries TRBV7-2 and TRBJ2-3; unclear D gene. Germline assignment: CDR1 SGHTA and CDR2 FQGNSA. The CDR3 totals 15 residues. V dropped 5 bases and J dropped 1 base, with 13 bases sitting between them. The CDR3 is CASSLTPARTDTQYF. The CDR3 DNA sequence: TGTGCCAGCAGCCTGACTCCGGCCCGCACAGATACGCAGTATTTT.

The CDR3 here is CASSLGQGLMNTEAFF. In DNA, the CDR3 is TGCGCCAGCAGCCTAGGACAGGGACTGATGAACACTGAAGCTTTCTTT. The chain couples TRBV5-1 to TRBJ1-1; 8 bases line up with TRBD1. V lost 4 bases to trimming and J lost 0 bases; unmatched junction nucleotides: 8. The V gene's germline CDR1 is SGHRS and CDR2 YFSETQ. CDR3 length: 16 amino acids.

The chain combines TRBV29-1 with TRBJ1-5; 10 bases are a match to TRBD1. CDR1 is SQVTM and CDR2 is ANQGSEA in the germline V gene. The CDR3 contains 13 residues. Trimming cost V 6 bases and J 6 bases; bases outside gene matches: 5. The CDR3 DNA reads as TGCAGCGTGACAGGGGGCCGTGGTCAGCCCCAGCATTTT. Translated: CSVTGGRGQPQHF.

Here the CDR3 reads CASRGGGSGNTIYF. Here the CDR3 DNA reads TGTGCCAGCCGCGGAGGAGGCTCTGGAAACACCATATATTTT. The V call is TRBV19, the J call TRBJ1-3; D unclear. The V end was cut by 9 bases, the J end by 0 bases, with 12 bases between. The CDR3 length is 14 residues. CDR1 and CDR2 from the germline V gene are LNHDA and SQIVND (reference sequence).